This T cell receptor (beta chain) was obtained from a study of T-cell reconstitution after alpha-beta-depleted transplantation in children. The study's findings and limits: Reportedly, alpha-beta T cells present about two months post-transplant originated from several hundred expanded clones of graft origin. Where some patients showed high TCRbeta diversity at day 60, it came from recipient T cells and thymic progenitors that had survived.

Germline loops: CDR1 SGHAT, CDR2 FQNNGV. J gave up 6 bases and V 0 bases, and 8 bases lay outside the gene matches. CDR3 size: 17 residues. This clonotype has just a few counts. What it recognizes is unknown. The TCRbeta library was prepared with unique molecular identifiers. TCRdb called the PCR reads again in MiXCR, with one record for every CDR3 protein. Among about 580,000 distinct CDR3 sequences listed, 23% were seen once. This specimen consisted of PBMCs, mostly from graft donor cells, obtained 360 days after TCRalphabeta/CD19-depleted stem cell transplant. The clonotype was recovered from a boy under three years old who had a stem cell transplant for acute myeloid leukemia, so the T cells may come from the graft donor. The chain combines TRBV11-2 with TRBJ2-1; 10 positions match TRBD2. CDR3 amino acids: CASSLEAGLAALNEQFF. The CDR3, as DNA: TGTGCCAGCAGCTTAGAGGCCGGACTAGCGGCGCTCAATGAGCAGTTCTTC.